The text below deals with one TCR beta chain. This record belongs to a study of human T cells and chemical hapten exposure. At the level of the study: Patches with 0.01% DPC went on the upper back, and the tests were read at 6 days.

Time point defined: patch test 3, about 24 weeks after DPC sensitization. The treatment here: therapeutic diphenylcyclopropenone sensitization with weekly scalp DPC. Total RNA was isolated from whole blood that had not been fractionated. Germline V CDR1 and CDR2: LGHNA, YNFKEQ. Germline trimming cut 0 bases from V and 4 bases from J; bases unmatched to any gene: 5. The CDR3 length is 16 residues. TCRdb used MiXCR to reprocess the RACE reads, holding one entry per CDR3 protein. Of around 85,000 distinct CDR3 sequences in the sample, approximately 13% were seen once. The chain combines TRBV4-2 with TRBJ2-3; 9 nucleotides agree with TRBD2. The specimen was whole blood, collected in connection with sensitization to the hapten diphenylcyclopropenone (DPC). The receptor's source is a woman aged 45-65 years with alopecia areata. Some clones in this sample may be carry-over from other donors' samples. This CDR3 is CASSQDAAGGADTQYF. CDR3 DNA: TGTGCCAGCAGCCAAGACGCAGCGGGAGGCGCAGATACGCAGTATTTT.